This T cell receptor (beta chain) was captured in a study of shared clonotypes between healthy human individuals. The CDR3 spans 15 residues. Germline lookup yields CDR1 SGHVS and CDR2 FQNEAQ. The V gene end was trimmed by 5 bases and the J gene end by 4 bases; junction bases not matched to a gene: 7. Genomic DNA of every subset was divided equally among multiple immunoSEQ plates. PCR replicates performed on unsorted PBMC used approximately 320 ng DNA, 30,000 or so T cell genomes. Unsorted PBMC DNA went through sequencing on ten immunoSEQ deep assay plates. The method was immunoSEQ multiplex PCR; TCRdb's version includes in-frame clones alone and lacks a portion of them. The sample holds fewer than 500,000 clones, around 79% seen once. About 100 million PBMCs supplied genomic DNA for unsorted samples.

The rearrangement links TRBV7-8 to TRBJ2-5, with TRBD2 matching 10 bases. The TCR comes from a middle-aged woman in good health. Some clones in this sample may be carry-over from other donors' samples. What was sequenced was PBMCs. The CDR3 coding sequence is TGTGCCAGCAGCACCCCCCTAGCGGGAGCAGAGACCCAGTACTTC. Amino acids: CASSTPLAGAETQYF.